Sequencing of this T cell receptor (beta chain) was carried out in a study of identical twins. Regarding the study as a whole: In cord blood, abundant beta clonotypes had fewer insertions; memory showed no trend. Twin-shared out-of-frame alpha sequences showed excess low generation probability. The study reached conclusions through statistical analysis that was cross-sectional, not following the same donors.

Unique molecular identifiers were present on the cDNA, which also gained a universal primer site by template switching. TCRdb fed the 5' RACE reads into MiXCR, producing one record per CDR3 protein. This table holds 1.5 million to 2 million distinct CDR3 sequences, 32% found once. At least ten counts were recorded for this clonotype. The antigen is unknown. The material sequenced was cord blood. This TCR derives from a newborn girl in good health.

CDR3 DNA sequence: TGCGCCAGCAGCTCGGGTCTTACGTACAATGAGCAGTTCTTC. It is translated as CASSSGLTYNEQFF. This chain links TRBV5-1 with TRBJ2-1; no reliable D call. This CDR3 region has 14 residues. The V gene lost 3 bases and the J gene lost 4 bases, with 11 bases spanning the gap. Germline V CDR1 and CDR2: SGHRS, YFSETQ.